This section outlines one T cell receptor beta chain sequence together with its context. The data derive from a study of blood T cell repertoires in COVID-19. Study-level background: There were acute and convalescent COVID-19 samples, and they came from the United States, Italy and Spain. From T cells, B-cell-depleted T cells, or PBMCs came the material, which was cDNA or gDNA.

A Seattle source enrolled patients during active infection and followed them longitudinally. V lost 2 bases and J 7 bases, leaving 21 bases between the germline ends. The CDR3 is 17 residues long. Per the germline V gene, CDR1 is MNHEY and CDR2 is SMNVEV (reference sequence). In the original processing: Cell counts per sample came from amplifying reference gene primers. The protocol was immunoSEQ multiplex PCR, while the TCRdb copy is restricted to in-frame clones and leaves out a portion. The V and J calls and clone size come from that table; D and trimming were worked out from the DNA. The sample lists 180,000 or so clones, 80% to 90% occurring once.

The rearrangement links TRBV27 to TRBJ2-1; D may be TRBD1 (5 bases). The source is a woman aged 70-85 years with COVID-19, enrolled during active disease. Sequencing was performed on peripheral blood. The DNA of the CDR3 is TGTGCCAGCAGTTTAGGGTGGTGGTTGGGGCAGAGGAATGAGCAGTTCTTC. This gives the protein CASSLGWWLGQRNEQFF.